This TCR beta chain was sequenced during a study of T cell repertoires in cytomegalovirus infection. At the level of the study: Both CMV infection and a matching HLA type were indicated by public TCR beta signatures. Whole-study results and caveats: Predominance within the ex vivo response was attributable to HLA-C-restricted CMV-specific TCR beta clonotypes. Adding up the frequency of public TCR beta families identified people who carried CMV plus the relevant HLA.

CDR1 is SNHLY and CDR2 is FYNNEI in the germline V gene. The CDR3 length is 15 residues. Trimming pared 8 bases from V and 1 base from J, leaving 16 bases between. One entry per CDR3 protein results from TCRdb running MiXCR on the reads. The sample records over 100,000 distinct CDR3 sequences, about 9.4% being singletons. As concerns this clonotype: What it binds is unknown.

The sample comprised PBMCs, sequenced either directly or after in vitro stimulation (not recorded which). The chain uses TRBV2 and TRBJ2-3; D is tentatively TRBD1 or TRBD2 (5 bases each). The source is a human donor in good health (CMV status not recorded). Some clones in this sample may be carry-over from other donors' samples. In DNA form, the CDR3 reads TGTGCCAGCTACGGAGCCTTGGGGGGCACAGATACGCAGTATTTT. It translates to CASYGALGGTDTQYF.